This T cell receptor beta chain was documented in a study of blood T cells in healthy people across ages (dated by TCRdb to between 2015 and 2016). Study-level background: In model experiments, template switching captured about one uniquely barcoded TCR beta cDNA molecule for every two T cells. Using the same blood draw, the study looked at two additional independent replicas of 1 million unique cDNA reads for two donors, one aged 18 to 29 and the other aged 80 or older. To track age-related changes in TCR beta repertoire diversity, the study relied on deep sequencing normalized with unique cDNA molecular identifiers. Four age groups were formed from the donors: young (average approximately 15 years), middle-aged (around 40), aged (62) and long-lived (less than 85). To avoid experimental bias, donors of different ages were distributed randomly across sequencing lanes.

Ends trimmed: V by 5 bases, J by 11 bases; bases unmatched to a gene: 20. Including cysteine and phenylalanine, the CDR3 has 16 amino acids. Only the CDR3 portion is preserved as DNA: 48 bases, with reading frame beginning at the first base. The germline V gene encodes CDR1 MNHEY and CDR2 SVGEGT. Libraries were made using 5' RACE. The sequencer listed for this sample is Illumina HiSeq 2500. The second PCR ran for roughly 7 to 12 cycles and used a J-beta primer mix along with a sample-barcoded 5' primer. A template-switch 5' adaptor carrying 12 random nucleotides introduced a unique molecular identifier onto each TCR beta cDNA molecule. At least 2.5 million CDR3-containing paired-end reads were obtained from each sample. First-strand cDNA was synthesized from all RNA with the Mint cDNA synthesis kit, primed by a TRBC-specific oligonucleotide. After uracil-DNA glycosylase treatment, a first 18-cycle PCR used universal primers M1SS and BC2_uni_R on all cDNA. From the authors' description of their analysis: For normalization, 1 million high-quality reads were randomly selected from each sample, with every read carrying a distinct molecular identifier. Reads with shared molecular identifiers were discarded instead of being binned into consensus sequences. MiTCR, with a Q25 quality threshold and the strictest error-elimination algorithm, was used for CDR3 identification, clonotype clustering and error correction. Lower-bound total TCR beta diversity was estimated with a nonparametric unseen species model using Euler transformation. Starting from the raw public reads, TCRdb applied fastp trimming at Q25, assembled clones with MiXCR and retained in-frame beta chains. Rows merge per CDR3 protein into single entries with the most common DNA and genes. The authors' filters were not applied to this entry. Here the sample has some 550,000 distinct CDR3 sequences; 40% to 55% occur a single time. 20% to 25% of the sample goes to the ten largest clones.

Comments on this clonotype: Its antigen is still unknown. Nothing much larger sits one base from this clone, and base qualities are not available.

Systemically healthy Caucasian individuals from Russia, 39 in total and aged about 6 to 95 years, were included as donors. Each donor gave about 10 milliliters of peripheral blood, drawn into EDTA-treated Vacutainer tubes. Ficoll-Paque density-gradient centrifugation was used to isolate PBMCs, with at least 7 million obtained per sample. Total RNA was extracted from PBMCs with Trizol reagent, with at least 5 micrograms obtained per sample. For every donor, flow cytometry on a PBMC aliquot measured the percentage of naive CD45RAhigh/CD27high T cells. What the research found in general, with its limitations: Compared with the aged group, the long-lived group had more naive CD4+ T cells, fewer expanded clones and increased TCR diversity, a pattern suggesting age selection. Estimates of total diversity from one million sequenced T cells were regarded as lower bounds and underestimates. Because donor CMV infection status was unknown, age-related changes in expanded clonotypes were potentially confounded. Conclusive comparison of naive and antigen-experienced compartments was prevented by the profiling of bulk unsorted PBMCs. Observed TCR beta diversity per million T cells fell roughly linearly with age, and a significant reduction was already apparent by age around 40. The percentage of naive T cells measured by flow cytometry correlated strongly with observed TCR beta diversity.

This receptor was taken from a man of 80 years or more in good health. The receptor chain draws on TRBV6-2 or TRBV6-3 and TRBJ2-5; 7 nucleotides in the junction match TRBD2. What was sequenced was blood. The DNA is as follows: TGTGCCAGCAGTGCACCCAGCGGGGAATTACACAATGAGCAGTACTTC. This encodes CASSAPSGELHNEQYF.